The present entry profiles one TCR beta chain with its context. As yet, its antigen is unknown. The sequenced fragment ends 3 residues before the CDR3 boundary, so the rest is inferred from the germline J gene. Profiled with immunoSEQ multiplex PCR; TCRdb holds only in-frame clones, not every one. In total the sample includes more than 30,000 clones, none of them seen once. The record originates from a study of T cell clonality in common variable immunodeficiency. Whole-study findings and limits: Reportedly, TCR beta sequences from common variable immunodeficiency showed fewer deletions and N-nucleotide insertions.

Germline loops: CDR1 SGHRS, CDR2 YFSETQ. The CDR3 extends over 13 amino acids. V was cut by 2 bases and J by 6 bases, with 11 bases left in between. Sequenced material: peripheral blood mononuclear cells. The V and J genes are TRBV5-1 and TRBJ1-2; D not certain. The TCR originated in a human donor with common variable immunodeficiency. CDR3 amino acids: CASSFEGANGYTF. The CDR3 DNA, read in part, is TGCGCCAGCAGCTTTGAGGGCGCAAATGGC.